Below, 20 T cell receptor beta chains from the same sample are listed, as sequenced in a study of response to subunit inactivated influenza vaccine (dated by TCRdb to the late 2010s). The sample's time point label is to be understood as: 45 to 50 days after influenza vaccine administration. The library was built by means of RT-PCR. Sequencer: Illumina HiSeq 2500. Using fastp at Q25 and MiXCR, TCRdb reprocessed the public reads and kept productive beta chains. Merged by CDR3 protein, the rows form single entries marked with the most common genes and DNA. This sample is represented by approximately 500,000 distinct CDR3 sequences; approximately 12% of them were singletons. The biggest ten clones account for over 10% of the sample. The source was PBMCs from blood, collected 40 to 50 days after vaccination. The origin of the receptors is a man aged 50-59 years who received an inactivated influenza vaccine. Donor details come from another sample of the same person, matched by shared clones.

V and J are TRBV7-9 and TRBJ2-7; maybe TRBD1 (6 bases). The germline gives CDR1 SEHNR, CDR2 FQNEAQ (reference sequence). V was cut by 5 bases and J by 4 bases, with 12 bases left in between. The CDR3 is 13 amino acids. CDR3 amino acids: CASSGRGGYEQYF. For the CDR3, the DNA is TGTGCCAGCAGCGGCAGGGGCGGTTACGAGCAGTACTTC.

This clonotype turned up a few times. The chain couples TRBV7-2 to TRBJ2-7; perhaps TRBD1 as D (6 bases). The CDR3 sequence is 14 residues long. The ends were cut back, 1 base at V and 5 bases at J, with 12 bases in the middle. From germline, CDR1 is SGHTA and CDR2 FQGNSA. The CDR3 sequence is CASSLGLQGNEQYF. The DNA for the CDR3 is TGTGCCAGCAGCTTAGGTCTACAGGGAAACGAGCAGTACTTC.

This clonotype was seen a few times. Written as DNA, the CDR3 is TGTGCCTGCTCCGGGACAGGGACTTACAATGAGCAGTTCTTC. Protein product: CACSGTGTYNEQFF. The gene calls are TRBV6-1 and TRBJ2-1, with 9 positions matching TRBD1. CDR3 length equals 14 residues. Trimming removed 11 bases from V and 4 bases from J; junction bases left unmatched: 9. Germline V CDR1 and CDR2: MNHNS, SASEGT.

This clonotype was seen a handful of times. The V gene is TRBV7-9, the J gene TRBJ2-3; the match to TRBD1 covers 12 bases. V dropped 5 bases and J dropped 7; count of bases not matched to a gene: 7. CDR1 is SEHNR and CDR2 is FQNEAQ in the germline V gene (reference sequence). CDR3 length equals 15 residues. CDR3: CASSVGQGASYTQYF. The CDR3 DNA reads TGTGCCAGCAGCGTGGGACAGGGGGCTTCATATACGCAGTATTTT. The whole variable domain, remainder taken from reference TRBV7-9 and TRBJ2-3, is DTGVSQNPRHKITKRGQNVTFRCDPISEHNRLYWYRQTLGQGPEFLTYFQNEAQLEKSRLLSDRFSAERPKGSFSTLEIQRTEQGDSAMYLCASSVGQGASYTQYFGPGTRLTVL.

The V and J genes are TRBV14 and TRBJ2-2; no clear D gene. Germline loops: CDR1 SGHDN, CDR2 FVKESK. The CDR3 loop spans 14 amino acids. V dropped 0 bases and J dropped 1 base, with 3 bases sitting between them. The CDR3 spells CASSQDWNTGELFF. The CDR3, as DNA: TGTGCCAGCAGCCAAGATTGGAACACCGGGGAGCTGTTTTTT.

The DNA of the CDR3 is TGTGCCAGCAGCCCCAGGCCAGCCAAAAACATTCAGTACTTC. This encodes CASSPRPAKNIQYF. V is TRBV7-2 and J is TRBJ2-4; D remains ambiguous. The CDR3 length is 14 residues. Trimming took off 5 bases at V and 0 bases at J, with 8 bases between the two ends. Germline values: CDR1 SGHTA, CDR2 FQGNSA.

This CDR3 is CASSLLQHNEKLFF. DNA for the CDR3: TGTGCCAGCAGCTTGTTACAGCATAATGAAAAACTGTTTTTT. The chain recombines TRBV5-6 with TRBJ1-4; no definite D call. The V end was cut by 1 base, the J end by 4 bases, with 8 bases between. This CDR3 region has 14 residues. CDR1 is SGHDT, CDR2 YYEEEE, per germline.

This chain connects TRBV5-1 to TRBJ1-1; D perhaps matches TRBD1 (5 bases). The CDR3 loop spans 15 amino acids. The V and J ends lost 0 bases and 0 bases respectively, with 9 bases between them. Looked up from germline, CDR1 is SGHRS and CDR2 is YFSETQ. The CDR3 is CASSLGKGLNTEAFF. The CDR3 DNA reads TGCGCCAGCAGCTTGGGAAAGGGGTTGAACACTGAAGCTTTCTTT.

The sample holds a few counts of this clonotype. The rearrangement joins TRBV28 to TRBJ2-5, with D tentatively TRBD2 (6 bases). The CDR3 extends over 14 amino acids. V dropped 5 bases and J dropped 2 bases, with 12 bases sitting between them. Looked up from germline, CDR1 is MDHEN and CDR2 is SYDVKM. CDR3 loop: CASSRDWAQETQYF. For the CDR3, the DNA is TGTGCCAGCAGTCGGGACTGGGCTCAAGAGACCCAGTACTTC.

The chain carries TRBV7-9 and TRBJ1-2; 8 positions agree with TRBD1. Per the germline V gene, CDR1 is SEHNR and CDR2 is FQNEAQ (reference sequence). CDR3 length: 15 residues. V dropped 6 bases and J dropped 2; count of bases not matched to a gene: 8. This CDR3 is CASRQDRASNYGYTF. For the CDR3, the DNA is TGTGCCAGCAGGCAGGACAGGGCGTCAAACTATGGCTACACCTTC.

This clonotype was counted a few times. The V gene is TRBV5-1, the J gene TRBJ2-1; D may match TRBD1 or TRBD2 (5 bases each). This CDR3 spans 14 amino acids. Germline V gene sequence: CDR1 SGHRS, CDR2 YFSETQ. The germline V and J ends were trimmed by 4 bases and 7 bases, with 15 bases remaining between them. The CDR3 DNA is TGCGCCAGCAGCATCGGGACCATCGGGAATGAGCAGTTCTTC. As protein: CASSIGTIGNEQFF.

This clonotype was seen a few times. The gene calls are TRBV18 and TRBJ2-3, with unresolved D. V was pared by 2 bases and J by 2 bases, with 8 bases between. The CDR3 contains 14 residues. The germline gives CDR1 KGHSH, CDR2 LQKENI. CDR3 loop: CASSPTPYTDTQYF. CDR3 nucleotide sequence: TGTGCCAGCTCACCAACGCCGTACACAGATACGCAGTATTTT.

The chain recombines TRBV12-3 or TRBV12-4 with TRBJ2-7; a weak D match, TRBD1 (5 bases). Trimming took off 5 bases at V and 2 bases at J, with 13 bases between the two ends. CDR3 length: 14 residues. CDR3 sequence: CASSIDSATYEQYF. Here the CDR3 DNA reads TGTGCCAGCAGTATAGACAGTGCAACCTACGAGCAGTACTTC.

This clonotype was found once. The chain recombines TRBV3-1 with TRBJ1-1; D unresolved. Germline V lookup: CDR1 LGHDT, CDR2 YNNKEL (reference sequence). V gave up 1 base and J gave up 8 bases, with 14 bases separating them. The CDR3 covers 14 residues. For the CDR3, the DNA is TGTGCCAGCAGCCAAGCTATGTCAGCTATCGAAGCTTTCTTT. It is translated as CASSQAMSAIEAFF.

The rearrangement links TRBV12-3 or TRBV12-4 to TRBJ1-1; TRBD1 matches 9 bases. This CDR3 is 13 amino acids long. After removal of 6 bases from V and 11 bases from J, the junction contained 10 bases not matched to a gene. CDR3 in DNA: TGTGCCAGCAGCCGGACAGGGGCCATAGTGGCTTTCTTT. It codes for CASSRTGAIVAFF.

This clonotype has ten or more counts. This chain links TRBV20-1 with TRBJ2-1; 7 positions match TRBD2. The CDR3 covers 15 residues. V lost 6 bases and J lost 7; bases outside the gene matches: 15. CDR1 DFQATT and CDR2 SNEGSKA come from the germline V gene (reference sequence). The CDR3, as DNA: TGCAGTGCCCCTGGGGCTAGCCTGGGGGGGAATGAGCAGTTCTTC. Translated, it gives CSAPGASLGGNEQFF.

The V gene is TRBV10-3, the J gene TRBJ2-3, with TRBD2 as a possible D gene (5 bases). The length of the CDR3 is 17 residues. CDR1 is ENHRY and CDR2 is SYGVKD in the germline V gene. Trimming took off 4 bases at V and 2 bases at J, with 19 bases between the two ends. The CDR3, as DNA: TGTGCCATCAGTGTCGGCGTAAACAGCGGTTCCACAGATACGCAGTATTTT. It codes for CAISVGVNSGSTDTQYF.

The V and J genes are TRBV9 and TRBJ2-1; D uncertain. This CDR3 is built from 15 residues. The V end was cut by 4 bases, the J end by 2 bases, with 13 bases between. CDR1 and CDR2 from the germline V gene are SGDLS and YYNGEE. CDR3 sequence: CASSKAATAYNEQFF. CDR3 nucleotides: TGTGCCAGCAGCAAGGCAGCCACGGCCTACAATGAGCAGTTCTTC. Drawing the rest from reference TRBV9 and TRBJ2-1, the complete variable domain is DSGVTQTPKHLITATGQRVTLRCSPRSGDLSVYWYQQSLDQGLQFLIQYYNGEERAKGNILERFSAQQFPDLHSELNLSSLELGDSALYFCASSKAATAYNEQFFGPGTRLTVL.

The chain uses TRBV11-2 and TRBJ2-7, with TRBD2 identical over 9 bases. With V trimmed by 1 base and J by 2 bases, 3 bases remained unmatched. The CDR3 is 15 residues long. Germline V gives CDR1 SGHAT, CDR2 FQNNGV. The CDR3 sequence is CASSLASGDTYEQYF. In nucleotides, the CDR3 is TGTGCCAGCAGCTTAGCTAGCGGGGACACCTACGAGCAGTACTTC.

CDR3 loop: CASSLSAHSGNTIYF. In DNA, the CDR3 is TGTGCCAGCAGTTTATCAGCACACTCTGGAAACACCATATATTTT. This rearrangement joins TRBV12-3 or TRBV12-4 to TRBJ1-3; D is ambiguous. The CDR3 extends over 15 amino acids. The V end lost 2 bases, the J end lost 0 bases, and 8 bases lay between the germline ends.